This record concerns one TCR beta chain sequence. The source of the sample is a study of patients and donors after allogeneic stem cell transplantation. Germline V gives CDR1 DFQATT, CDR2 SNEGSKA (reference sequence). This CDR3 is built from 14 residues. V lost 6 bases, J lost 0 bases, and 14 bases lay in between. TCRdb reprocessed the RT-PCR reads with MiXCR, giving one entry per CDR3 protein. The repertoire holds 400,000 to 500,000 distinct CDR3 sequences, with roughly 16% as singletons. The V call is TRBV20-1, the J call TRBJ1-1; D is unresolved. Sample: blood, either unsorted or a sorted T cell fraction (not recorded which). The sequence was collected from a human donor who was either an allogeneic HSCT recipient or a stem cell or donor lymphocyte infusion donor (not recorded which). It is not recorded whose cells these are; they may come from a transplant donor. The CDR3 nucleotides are TGCAGTGCCGCTCGGCCTCTTATGAACACTGAAGCTTTCTTT. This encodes CSAARPLMNTEAFF.